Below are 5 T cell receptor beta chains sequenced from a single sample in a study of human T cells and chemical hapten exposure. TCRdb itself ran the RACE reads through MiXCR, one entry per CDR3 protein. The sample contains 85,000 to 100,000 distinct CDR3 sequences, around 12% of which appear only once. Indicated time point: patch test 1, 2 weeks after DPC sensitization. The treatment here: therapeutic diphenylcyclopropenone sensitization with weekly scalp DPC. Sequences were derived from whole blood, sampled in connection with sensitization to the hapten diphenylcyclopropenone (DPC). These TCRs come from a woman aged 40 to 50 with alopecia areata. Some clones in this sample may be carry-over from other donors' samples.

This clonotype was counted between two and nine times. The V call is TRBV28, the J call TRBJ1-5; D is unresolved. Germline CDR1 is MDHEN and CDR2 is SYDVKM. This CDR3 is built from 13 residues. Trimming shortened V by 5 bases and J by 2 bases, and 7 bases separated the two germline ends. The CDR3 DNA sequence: TGTGCCAGCAGTGCTCTCGGCAATCAGCCCCAGCATTTT. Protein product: CASSALGNQPQHF.

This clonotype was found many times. CDR3 amino acids: CSVEGSIRPGGEQYF. The CDR3 bases are TGCAGCGTTGAAGGGTCCATCCGGCCTGGTGGGGAGCAGTACTTC. This chain links TRBV29-1 with TRBJ2-7; D is undetermined. CDR3 length: 15 residues. Trimming removed 1 base from V and 7 bases from J, with 20 bases in between. Germline values: CDR1 SQVTM, CDR2 ANQGSEA.

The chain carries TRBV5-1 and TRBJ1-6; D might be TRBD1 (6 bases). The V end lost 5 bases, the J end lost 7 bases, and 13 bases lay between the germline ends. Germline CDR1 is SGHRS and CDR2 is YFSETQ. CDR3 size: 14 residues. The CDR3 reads CASRYQGQNSPLHF. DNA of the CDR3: TGCGCCAGCAGATACCAGGGGCAAAATTCACCCCTCCACTTT.

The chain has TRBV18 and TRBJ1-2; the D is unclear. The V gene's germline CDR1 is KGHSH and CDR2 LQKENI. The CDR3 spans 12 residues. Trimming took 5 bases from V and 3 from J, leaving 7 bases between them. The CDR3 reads CASSMGYYGYTF. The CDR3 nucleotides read TGTGCCAGCTCAATGGGCTACTATGGCTACACCTTC.

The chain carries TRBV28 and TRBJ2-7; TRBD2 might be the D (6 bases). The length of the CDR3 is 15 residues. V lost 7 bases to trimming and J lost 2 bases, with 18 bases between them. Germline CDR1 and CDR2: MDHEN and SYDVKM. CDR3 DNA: TGTGCCAGCATTTCCGCCGGGACTTCACCCTACGAGCAGTACTTC. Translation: CASISAGTSPYEQYF.